The source of this T cell receptor (beta chain) is a study of yellow fever vaccine responses in identical twins. The study, taken as a whole, reports: The T cell response to vaccination in identical twins was reportedly partly convergent and partly personalized.

A remark on this clonotype: Its target is not known.

CDR1 is SNHLY, CDR2 FYNNEI, per germline. The CDR3 sequence is 13 residues long. Unmatched junction bases numbered 4, after V lost 0 bases and J lost 11 bases. Each CDR3 protein is one row after TCRdb ran MiXCR on the RT-PCR reads. The table includes about 13,000 distinct CDR3 sequences, 84% detected once. The sequence derives from a young woman who received the yellow fever vaccine. The J gene is TRBJ2-3, the V gene TRBV2; TRBD1 matches 8 bases. The input for sequencing was T cells from blood (PBMCs), unsorted or a sorted subset (not recorded which), taken before or after yellow fever vaccination (not recorded which). CDR3 in DNA: TGTGCCAGCAGTGAAGCTGGTACAGGGGGGCAGTATTTT. Residues: CASSEAGTGGQYF.